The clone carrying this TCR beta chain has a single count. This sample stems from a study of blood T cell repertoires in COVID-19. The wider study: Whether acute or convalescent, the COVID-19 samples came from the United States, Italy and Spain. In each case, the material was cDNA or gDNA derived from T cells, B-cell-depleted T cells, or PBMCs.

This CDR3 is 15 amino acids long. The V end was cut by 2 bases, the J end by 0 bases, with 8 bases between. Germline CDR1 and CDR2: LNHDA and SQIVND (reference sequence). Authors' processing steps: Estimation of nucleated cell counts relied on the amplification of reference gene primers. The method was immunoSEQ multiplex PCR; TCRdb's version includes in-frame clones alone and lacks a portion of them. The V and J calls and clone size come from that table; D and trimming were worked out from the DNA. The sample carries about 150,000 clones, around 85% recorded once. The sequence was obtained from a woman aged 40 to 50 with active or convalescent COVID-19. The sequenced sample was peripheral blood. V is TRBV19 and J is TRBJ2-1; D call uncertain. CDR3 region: CASSITSSSYNEQFF. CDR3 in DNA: TGTGCCAGTAGTATAACTTCTAGCTCCTACAATGAGCAGTTCTTC.